Below are 9 T cell receptor beta chains sequenced from a single sample in a study of T cell responses to AZD1222 COVID-19 vaccine. The repertoire was sequenced with immunoSEQ multiplex PCR; TCRdb's copy has only in-frame clones and lacks some. The table includes under 150,000 clones, approximately 94% detected once. Sequencing used peripheral blood, obtained on day 0 of AZD1222 vaccination. These receptors all stem from an adult in good health.

CDR3 region: CASSLGNINSPLHF. The CDR3 DNA sequence: TGTGCCAGCAGCTTAGGGAATATTAATTCACCCCTCCACTTT. The chain recombines TRBV11-2 with TRBJ1-6; D gene unclear. The CDR3 loop spans 14 amino acids. Germline values: CDR1 SGHAT, CDR2 FQNNGV. V lost 1 base and J lost 6, with 7 bases in between.

This clone has just one count. This chain joins TRBV28 and TRBJ1-2, with 7 bases lining up with TRBD1. V lost 7 bases, J lost 5 bases, and 7 bases stayed unmatched. The CDR3 sequence is 13 residues long. CDR1 and CDR2 (germline): MDHEN, SYDVKM. The CDR3 spells CASTIDRAYGYTF. The CDR3 DNA sequence: TGTGCCAGCACCATAGACAGGGCATATGGCTACACCTTC.

The chain carries TRBV4-1 and TRBJ2-7; D is possibly TRBD2 (6 bases). Germline V lookup: CDR1 MGHRA, CDR2 YSYEKL. The CDR3 covers 16 residues. V was pared by 3 bases and J by 2 bases, with 17 bases between. The CDR3 here is CASSHGGLDLPYEQYF. The CDR3 coding sequence is TGCGCCAGCAGCCACGGAGGGTTGGACTTGCCCTACGAGCAGTACTTC.

The chain links TRBV5-1 to TRBJ2-5; 7 positions agree with TRBD1. Germline CDR1 and CDR2: SGHRS and YFSETQ. The CDR3 is 14 residues long. V trimming: 0 bases; J trimming: 3 bases; junction bases outside the gene matches: 2. CDR3 loop: CASSLAGTEETQYF. As DNA, the CDR3 is TGCGCCAGCAGCTTGGCCGGGACAGAAGAGACCCAGTACTTC. Together with reference TRBV5-1 and TRBJ2-5, the CDR3 gives the full variable domain: KAGVTQTPRYLIKTRGQQVTLSCSPISGHRSVSWYQQTPGQGLQFLFEYFSETQRNKGNFPGRFSGRQFSNSRSEMNVSTLELGDSALYLCASSLAGTEETQYFGPGTRLLVL.

The chain couples TRBV28 to TRBJ1-6; D is unresolved. V lost 7 bases and J 1 base, leaving 11 bases between the germline ends. The germline CDR1 and CDR2 sequences are MDHEN and SYDVKM. This CDR3 is built from 15 residues. CDR3 loop: CASNRRDSYNSPLHF. In DNA form, the CDR3 reads TGTGCCAGCAATCGAAGGGATTCCTATAATTCACCCCTCCACTTT.

The gene calls are TRBV3-1 (or the pseudogene TRBV3-2) and TRBJ2-3; TRBD2 aligns across 8 bases. The germline gives CDR1 LGHDT, CDR2 YNNKEL (reference sequence). The V segment lost 1 base and the J segment 2 bases; nucleotides outside the gene matches: 14. The CDR3 is made up of 19 amino acids. In DNA, the CDR3 is TGTGCCAGCAGCCAAGTGACGCTGGGCGGCGGGGGGTACACAGATACGCAGTATTTT. This codes for CASSQVTLGGGGYTDTQYF.

The chain employs TRBV5-6 and TRBJ1-5; unclear D gene. In germline, CDR1 is SGHDT, CDR2 YYEEEE. Trimming removed 2 bases from V and 5 bases from J, with 11 bases in between. The CDR3 has 14 residues. CDR3 protein: CASSFGQAYQPQHF. CDR3 in DNA: TGTGCCAGCAGCTTTGGTCAGGCCTATCAGCCCCAGCATTTT. Drawing the rest from reference TRBV5-6 and TRBJ1-5, the complete variable domain is DAGVTQSPTHLIKTRGQQVTLRCSPKSGHDTVSWYQQALGQGPQFIFQYYEEEERQRGNFPDRFSGHQFPNYSSELNVNALLLGDSALYLCASSFGQAYQPQHFGDGTRLSIL.

Comments on this clone: Because the CDR3's place on the DNA is in doubt, the DNA is left out and the CDR3 is given as listed by TCRdb. The chain combines TRBV27 with TRBJ1-2. CDR1 and CDR2 (germline): MNHEY, SMNVEV (reference sequence). The length of the CDR3 is 15 amino acids, counting both ends. The CDR3 protein is CASSSSGEDNYGYTF.

Only a few counts were recorded for this clone. The rearrangement joins TRBV27 to TRBJ1-6, with unresolved D. This CDR3 has 14 amino acids. Between the trimmed V and J ends, which lost 5 bases and 0 bases, there was a span of 5 bases. Germline CDR1 and CDR2: MNHEY and SMNVEV (reference sequence). The CDR3 coding sequence is TGTGCCAGCAGTCAGATCTCCTATAATTCACCCCTCCACTTT. Translation: CASSQISYNSPLHF.